This TCR beta chain comes out of a study of cytomegalovirus exposure and HLA in healthy donors. This CDR3 is built from 18 residues. Trimming took off 2 bases at V and 0 bases at J, with 14 bases between the two ends. The germline V gene encodes CDR1 MNHNS and CDR2 SASEGT. The donors were part of the roughly 130-subject validation cohort, which stood apart from the approximately 630-subject first cohort. Profiling relied on immunoSEQ multiplex PCR, and the TCRdb table lists in-frame clones only, not all of them. The sample has 150,000 or so clones; around nine tenths are singletons. The J gene is TRBJ1-6, the V gene TRBV6-1; D may be TRBD1 (6 bases). This clonotype originated in a woman aged 30 to 39 in good health and CMV-seronegative. Sequencing used PBMCs. Here the CDR3 DNA reads TGTGCCAGCAGTGAAAACAGGGCCCTCAGCTCCTATAATTCACCCCTCCACTTT. It is translated as CASSENRALSSYNSPLHF.